The 3 T cell receptor beta chains in this list originate from one sample, sequenced in a study of tumor and adjacent non-tumor tissue in lung cancer (dated by TCRdb to 2017 to 2018). RNA was isolated from bulk, unsorted tissue, and RNA quality was assessed with a NanoDrop ND-1000 and an Agilent 2100. Library method: multiplex PCR. TCRdb names Illumina HiSeq 2500 as the instrument used. TCRbeta libraries were built by three rounds of nested PCR using primers (Table S4), following protocols modified from ARM-PCR. The raw public data were reprocessed by TCRdb itself: fastp quality trimming at Q25, MiXCR clonotype calling, in-frame beta chains only. Entries that share a CDR3 protein sequence are merged under the most common genes and DNA. In this sample the table shows 69,000 or so distinct CDR3 sequences, 60% to 75% of which occur a single time. The top ten constitute over 25% of the sample. Material: lung tumor tissue. The receptors were sampled from a man in his 60s with non-small cell lung cancer.

This clonotype was counted at least ten times. This chain joins TRBV20-1 and TRBJ2-1; the match to TRBD2 covers 9 bases. This CDR3 is built from 14 residues. The germline V gene encodes CDR1 DFQATT and CDR2 SNEGSKA (reference sequence). Trimming cost V 6 bases and J 4 bases; bases outside gene matches: 7. The DNA of the CDR3 is TGCAGTGCAACCGGGACTAGCCGATACAATGAGCAGTTCTTC. Its translation is CSATGTSRYNEQFF.

Concerning this clonotype itself: An end of the junction does not agree with germline; a read error may underlie this. J is TRBJ1-5 and V is TRBV6-6; D unresolved. The CDR3 totals 12 residues. The germline V gene encodes CDR1 MNHNY and CDR2 SVGAGI (reference sequence). CDR3 loop: CDSRKENKQQNF. CDR3 coding DNA: TGTGACAGCAGGAAGGAAAATAAGCAACAGAATTTT.

The rearrangement joins TRBV6-6 to TRBJ1-2; unclear D gene. The CDR3 consists of 15 residues. The germline V gene encodes CDR1 MNHNY and CDR2 SVGAGI (reference sequence). Between the trimmed V and J ends, which lost 5 bases and 0 bases, there was a span of 13 bases. CDR3 bases: TGTGCCAGCAGTCTGGGGAGGGAGGCTAACTATGGCTACACCTTC. This sequence encodes CASSLGREANYGYTF.